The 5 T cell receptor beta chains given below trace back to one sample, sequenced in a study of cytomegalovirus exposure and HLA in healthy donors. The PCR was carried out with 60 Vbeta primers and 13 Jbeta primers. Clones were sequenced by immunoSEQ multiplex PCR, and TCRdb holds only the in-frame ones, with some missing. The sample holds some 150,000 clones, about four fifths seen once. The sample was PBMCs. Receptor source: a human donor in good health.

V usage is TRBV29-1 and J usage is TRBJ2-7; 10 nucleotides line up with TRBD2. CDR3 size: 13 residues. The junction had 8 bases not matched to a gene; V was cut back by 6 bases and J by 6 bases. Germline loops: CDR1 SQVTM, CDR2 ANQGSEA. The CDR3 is CSVNLAGAGEQYF. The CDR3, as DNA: TGCAGCGTCAATCTAGCGGGAGCGGGCGAGCAGTACTTC.

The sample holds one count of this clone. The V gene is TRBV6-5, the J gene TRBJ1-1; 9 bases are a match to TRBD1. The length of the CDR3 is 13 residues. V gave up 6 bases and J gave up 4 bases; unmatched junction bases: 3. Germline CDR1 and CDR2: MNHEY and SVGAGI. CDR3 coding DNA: TGTGCCAGCAGCAACAGGGGGCTCACTGAAGCTTTCTTT. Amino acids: CASSNRGLTEAFF.

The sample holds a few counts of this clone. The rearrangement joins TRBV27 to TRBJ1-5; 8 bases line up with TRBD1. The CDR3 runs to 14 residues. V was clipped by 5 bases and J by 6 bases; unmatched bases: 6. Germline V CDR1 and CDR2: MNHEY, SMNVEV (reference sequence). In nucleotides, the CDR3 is TGTGCCAGCAGTACCCGGACAGGGATTCAGCCCCAGCATTTT. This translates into CASSTRTGIQPQHF.

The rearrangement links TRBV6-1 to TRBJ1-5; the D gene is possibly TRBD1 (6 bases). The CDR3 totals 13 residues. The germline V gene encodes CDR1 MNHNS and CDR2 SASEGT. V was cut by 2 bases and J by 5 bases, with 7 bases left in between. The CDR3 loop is CASSERGYQPQHF. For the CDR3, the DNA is TGTGCCAGCAGTGAAAGGGGGTATCAGCCCCAGCATTTT.

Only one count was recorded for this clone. CDR3 in DNA: TGCGCCAGCAGCTTAGGACAGGCGGGATACGAGCAGTACTTC. Translating gives CASSLGQAGYEQYF. The chain uses TRBV5-1 and TRBJ2-7; D may be TRBD1 (7 bases). The CDR3 is 14 residues long. V lost 2 bases and J lost 4, with 13 bases in between. Germline loops: CDR1 SGHRS, CDR2 YFSETQ.